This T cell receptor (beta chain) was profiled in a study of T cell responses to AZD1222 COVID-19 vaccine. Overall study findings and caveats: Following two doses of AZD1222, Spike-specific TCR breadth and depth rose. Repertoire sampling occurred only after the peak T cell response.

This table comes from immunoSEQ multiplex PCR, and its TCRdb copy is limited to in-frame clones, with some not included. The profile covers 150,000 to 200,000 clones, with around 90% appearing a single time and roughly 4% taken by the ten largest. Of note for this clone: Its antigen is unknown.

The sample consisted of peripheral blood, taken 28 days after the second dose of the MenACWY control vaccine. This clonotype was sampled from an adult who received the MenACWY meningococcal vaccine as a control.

The CDR3 nucleotides are TGTGCCACTAGATCCTTGGACGGCTCCTACGAGCAGTACTTC. Encoded protein: CATRSLDGSYEQYF. V usage is TRBV15 and J usage is TRBJ2-7; no clear D gene. The CDR3 sequence is 14 residues long. V was shortened by 9 bases and J by 0 bases, with 15 bases between the two germline ends. Germline CDR1 and CDR2: LNHNV and YYDKDF (reference sequence).